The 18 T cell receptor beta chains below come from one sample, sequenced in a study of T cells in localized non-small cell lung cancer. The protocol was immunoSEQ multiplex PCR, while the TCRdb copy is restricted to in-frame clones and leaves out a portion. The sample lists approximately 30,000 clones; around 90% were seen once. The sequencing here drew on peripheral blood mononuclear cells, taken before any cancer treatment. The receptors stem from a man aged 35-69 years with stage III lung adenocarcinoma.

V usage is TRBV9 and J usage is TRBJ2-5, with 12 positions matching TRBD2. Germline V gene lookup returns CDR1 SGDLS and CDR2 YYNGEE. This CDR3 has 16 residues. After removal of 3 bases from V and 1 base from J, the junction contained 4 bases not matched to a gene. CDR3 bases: TGTGCCAGCAGCGCCTTACTAGCGGGGGGCCAAGAGACCCAGTACTTC. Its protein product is CASSALLAGGQETQYF.

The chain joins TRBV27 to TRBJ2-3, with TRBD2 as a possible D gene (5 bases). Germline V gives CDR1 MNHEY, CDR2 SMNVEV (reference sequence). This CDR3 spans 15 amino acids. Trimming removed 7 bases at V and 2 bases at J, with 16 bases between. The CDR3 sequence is CASKDQGLTTDTQYF. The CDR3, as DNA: TGTGCCAGCAAAGACCAAGGACTGACCACAGATACGCAGTATTTT.

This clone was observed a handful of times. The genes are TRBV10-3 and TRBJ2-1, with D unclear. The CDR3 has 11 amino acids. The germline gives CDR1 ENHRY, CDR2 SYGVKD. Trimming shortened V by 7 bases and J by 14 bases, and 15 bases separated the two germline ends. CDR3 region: CAIKSGTHEFF. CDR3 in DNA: TGTGCCATCAAGTCTGGTACCCATGAGTTCTTC.

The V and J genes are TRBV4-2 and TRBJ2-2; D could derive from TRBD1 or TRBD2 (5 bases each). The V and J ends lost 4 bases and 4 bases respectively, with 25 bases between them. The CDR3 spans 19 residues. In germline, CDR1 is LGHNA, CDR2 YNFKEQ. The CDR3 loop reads CASSRVSRDVRMGTGELFF. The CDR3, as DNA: TGTGCCAGCAGCCGCGTATCCCGGGACGTACGGATGGGCACCGGGGAGCTGTTTTTT.

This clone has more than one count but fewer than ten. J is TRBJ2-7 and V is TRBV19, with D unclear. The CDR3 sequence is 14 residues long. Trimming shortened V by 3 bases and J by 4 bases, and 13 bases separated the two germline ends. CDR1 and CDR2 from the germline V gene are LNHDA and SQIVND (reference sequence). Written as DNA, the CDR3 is TGTGCCAGTAGTATCGGGCGAGCTGTATACGAGCAGTACTTC. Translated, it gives CASSIGRAVYEQYF.

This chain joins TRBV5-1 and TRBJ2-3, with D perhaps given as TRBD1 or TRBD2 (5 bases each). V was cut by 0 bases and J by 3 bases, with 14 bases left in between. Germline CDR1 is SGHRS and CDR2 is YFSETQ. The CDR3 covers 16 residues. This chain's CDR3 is CASSLAQGAWTDTQYF. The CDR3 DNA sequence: TGCGCCAGCAGCTTGGCCCAGGGAGCTTGGACAGATACGCAGTATTTT.

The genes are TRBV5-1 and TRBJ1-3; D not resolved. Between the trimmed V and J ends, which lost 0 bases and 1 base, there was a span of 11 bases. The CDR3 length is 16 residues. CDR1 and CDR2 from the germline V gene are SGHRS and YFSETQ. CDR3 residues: CASSLDQPSSGNTIYF. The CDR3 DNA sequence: TGCGCCAGCAGCTTGGATCAGCCTTCGTCTGGAAACACCATATATTTT.

CDR3 DNA: TGTGCCAGCAGCTTTTGGAGTTCAGATACGCAGTATTTT. This codes for CASSFWSSDTQYF. The chain couples TRBV11-3 to TRBJ2-3; no reliable D call. V shed 3 bases and J shed 4 bases, with 8 bases lying between them. The CDR3 runs 13 residues. Per germline, CDR1 SGHNT and CDR2 YENEEA.

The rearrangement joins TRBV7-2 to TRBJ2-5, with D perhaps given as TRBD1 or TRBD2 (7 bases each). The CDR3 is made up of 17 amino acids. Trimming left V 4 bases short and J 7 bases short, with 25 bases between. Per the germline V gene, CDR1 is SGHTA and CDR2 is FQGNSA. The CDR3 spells CASSSAGTISPGGTQYF. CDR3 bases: TGTGCCAGCAGCTCCGCCGGGACTATCTCACCAGGGGGGACCCAGTACTTC.

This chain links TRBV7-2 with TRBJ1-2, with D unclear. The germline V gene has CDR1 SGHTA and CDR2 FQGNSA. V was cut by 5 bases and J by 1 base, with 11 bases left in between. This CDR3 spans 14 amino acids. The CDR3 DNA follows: TGTGCCAGCAGCCTTAAGGGTAGTAACTATGGCTACACCTTC. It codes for CASSLKGSNYGYTF.

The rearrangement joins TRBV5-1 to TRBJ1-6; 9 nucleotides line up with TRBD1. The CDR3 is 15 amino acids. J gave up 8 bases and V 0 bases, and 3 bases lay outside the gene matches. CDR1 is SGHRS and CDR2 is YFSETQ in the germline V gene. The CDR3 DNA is TGCGCCAGCAGCTTGGGAGGGACAGGGCATTCACCCCTCCACTTT. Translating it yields CASSLGGTGHSPLHF.

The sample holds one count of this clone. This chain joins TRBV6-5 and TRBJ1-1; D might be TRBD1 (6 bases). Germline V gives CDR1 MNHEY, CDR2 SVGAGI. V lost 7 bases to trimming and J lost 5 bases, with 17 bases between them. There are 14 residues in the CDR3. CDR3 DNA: TGTGCCAGCAAACCGACAGGAGGGCGGACTGAAGCTTTCTTT. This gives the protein CASKPTGGRTEAFF.

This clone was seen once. The CDR3 reads CASSLVSVGNTIYF. CDR3 nucleotides: TGTGCCAGCAGCTTAGTATCGGTTGGAAACACCATATATTTT. The V and J genes are TRBV7-2 and TRBJ1-3, with D unclear. V gave up 1 base and J gave up 3 bases, with 7 bases separating them. The CDR3 extends over 14 amino acids. Germline CDR1 and CDR2: SGHTA and FQGNSA.

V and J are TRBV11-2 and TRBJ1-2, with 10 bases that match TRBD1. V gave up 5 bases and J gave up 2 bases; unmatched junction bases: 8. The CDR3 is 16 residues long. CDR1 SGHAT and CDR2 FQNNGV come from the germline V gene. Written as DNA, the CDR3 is TGTGCCAGCAGCCCCTCCGGGACAGGGGCCAACTATGGCTACACCTTC. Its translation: CASSPSGTGANYGYTF.

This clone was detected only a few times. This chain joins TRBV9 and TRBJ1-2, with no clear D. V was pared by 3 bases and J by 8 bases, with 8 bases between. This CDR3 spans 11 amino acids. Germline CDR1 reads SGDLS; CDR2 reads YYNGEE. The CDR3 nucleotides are TGTGCCAGCAGCGCCGGTCCAGGCTACACCTTC. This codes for CASSAGPGYTF.

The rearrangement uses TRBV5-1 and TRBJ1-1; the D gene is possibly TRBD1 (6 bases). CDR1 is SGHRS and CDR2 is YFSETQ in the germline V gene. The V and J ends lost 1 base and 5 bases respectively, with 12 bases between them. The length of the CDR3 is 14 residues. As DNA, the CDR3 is TGCGCCAGCAGCTTGTCGGGACAACCAACTGAAGCTTTCTTT. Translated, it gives CASSLSGQPTEAFF.

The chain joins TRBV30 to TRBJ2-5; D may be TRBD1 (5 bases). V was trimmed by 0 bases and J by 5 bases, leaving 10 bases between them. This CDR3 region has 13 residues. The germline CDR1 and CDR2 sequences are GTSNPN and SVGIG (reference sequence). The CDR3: CAWSVQGRETQYF. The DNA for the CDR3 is TGTGCCTGGAGTGTCCAGGGTAGGGAGACCCAGTACTTC.

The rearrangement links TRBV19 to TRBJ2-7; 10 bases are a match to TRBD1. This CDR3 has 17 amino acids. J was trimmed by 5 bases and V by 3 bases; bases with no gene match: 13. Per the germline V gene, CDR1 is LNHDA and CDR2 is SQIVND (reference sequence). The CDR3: CASSIGGRRQGADEQYF. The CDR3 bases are TGTGCCAGTAGTATTGGGGGAAGGAGACAGGGGGCCGACGAGCAGTACTTC.